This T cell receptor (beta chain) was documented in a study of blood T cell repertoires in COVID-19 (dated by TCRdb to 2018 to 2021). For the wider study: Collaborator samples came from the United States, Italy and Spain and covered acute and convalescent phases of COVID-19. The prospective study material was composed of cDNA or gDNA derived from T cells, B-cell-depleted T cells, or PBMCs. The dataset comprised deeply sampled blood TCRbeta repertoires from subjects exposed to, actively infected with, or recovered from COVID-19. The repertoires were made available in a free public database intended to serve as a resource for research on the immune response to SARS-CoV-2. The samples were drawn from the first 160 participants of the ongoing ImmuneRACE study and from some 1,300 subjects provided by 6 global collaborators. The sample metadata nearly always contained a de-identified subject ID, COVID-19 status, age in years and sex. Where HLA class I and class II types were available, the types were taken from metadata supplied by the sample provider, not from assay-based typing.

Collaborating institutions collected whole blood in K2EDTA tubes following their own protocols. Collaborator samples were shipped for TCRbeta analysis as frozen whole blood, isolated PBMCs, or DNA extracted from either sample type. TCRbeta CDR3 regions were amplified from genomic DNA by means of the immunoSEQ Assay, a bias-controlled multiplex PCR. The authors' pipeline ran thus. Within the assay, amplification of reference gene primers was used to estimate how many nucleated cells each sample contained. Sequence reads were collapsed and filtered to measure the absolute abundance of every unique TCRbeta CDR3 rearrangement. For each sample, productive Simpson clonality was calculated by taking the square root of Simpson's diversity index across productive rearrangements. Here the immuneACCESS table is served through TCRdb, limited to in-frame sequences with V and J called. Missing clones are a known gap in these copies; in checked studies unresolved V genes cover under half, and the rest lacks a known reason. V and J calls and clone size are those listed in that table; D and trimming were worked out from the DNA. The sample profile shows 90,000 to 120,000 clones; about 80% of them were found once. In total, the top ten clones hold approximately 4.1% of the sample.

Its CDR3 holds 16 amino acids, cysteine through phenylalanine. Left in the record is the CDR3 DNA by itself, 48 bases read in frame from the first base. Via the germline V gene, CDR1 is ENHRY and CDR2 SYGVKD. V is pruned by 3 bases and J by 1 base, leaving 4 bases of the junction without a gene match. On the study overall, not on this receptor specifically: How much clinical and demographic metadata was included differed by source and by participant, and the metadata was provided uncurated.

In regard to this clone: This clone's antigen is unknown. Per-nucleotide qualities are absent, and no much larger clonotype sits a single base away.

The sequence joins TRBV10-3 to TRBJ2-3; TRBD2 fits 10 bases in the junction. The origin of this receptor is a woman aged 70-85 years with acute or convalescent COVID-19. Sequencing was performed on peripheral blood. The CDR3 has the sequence CAISDWLAGGTDTQYF. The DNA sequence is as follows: TGTGCCATCAGTGATTGGCTAGCGGGAGGCACAGATACGCAGTATTTT.